The rows below give T cell receptor beta chains drawn from one sample of a study of human T cells and chemical hapten exposure. One entry per CDR3 protein, called by TCRdb with MiXCR from the RACE reads. The table includes over 80,000 distinct CDR3 sequences, roughly a tenth detected once. The sequencing used whole blood, collected in connection with sensitization to the hapten diphenylcyclopropenone (DPC). These receptor sequences come from a young woman with alopecia areata. Some clones in this sample may be carry-over from other donors' samples. The CDR3 runs from the conserved cysteine through the conserved F or W.

TRBV24-1	TRBJ1-1	CATSDMGDTEAFF
TRBV3-1	TRBJ1-1	CASSQKGWNTEAFF
TRBV12-3/TRBV12-4	TRBJ2-5	CASSPSDSLPETQYF
TRBV7-9	TRBJ1-5	CASSLGTGTNQPQHF
TRBV20-1	TRBJ2-3	CSAQPAGGDTQYF
TRBV19	TRBJ1-1	CASSIEDGIAEAFF
TRBV6-6	TRBJ1-6	CASSYSIGGQIRNSPLHF
TRBV3-1	TRBJ1-2	CASSHSSEGYTF
TRBV4-3	TRBJ2-7	CASSLAGGQGAFYEQYF
TRBV6-6	TRBJ2-5	CASSWVQETQYF
TRBV28	TRBJ1-6	CASGTLQSSYNSPLHF
TRBV20-1	TRBJ2-7	CSARGDRESYEQYF
TRBV11-3	TRBJ1-1	CASSEAGGTDTEAFF
TRBV6-2/TRBV6-3	TRBJ1-1	CASSYSNRGMNTEAFF
TRBV4-2	TRBJ2-3	CASSQGLAGADTQYF
TRBV28	TRBJ1-1	CASRNRGNTEAFF
TRBV5-1	TRBJ2-7	CASSSQGSHEQYF
TRBV5-1	TRBJ2-5	CASSLSGRPYF
TRBV6-2/TRBV6-3	TRBJ2-7	CASSYEGTGVYEQYF
TRBV20-1	TRBJ1-1	CSARQGAIMNTEAFF
TRBV7-6	TRBJ2-3	CASSRQWSTDTQYF
TRBV30	TRBJ2-7	CAWSHLYEQYF
TRBV28	TRBJ1-1	CASSWGTTEAFF
TRBV6-1	TRBJ1-4	CASSSLSNEKLFF
TRBV12-3/TRBV12-4	TRBJ2-1	CASSLNSGQFF
TRBV29-1	TRBJ2-3	CSAGAVDTQYF
TRBV18	TRBJ1-1	CASSPRNTEAFF
TRBV20-1	TRBJ2-7	CSAPDRGDEQYF
TRBV27	TRBJ2-7	CASIPRVGQGPSYEQYF
TRBV12-3/TRBV12-4	TRBJ2-3	CASRWGDSTDTQYF
TRBV4-2	TRBJ1-2	CASSHESGARYYGYTF
TRBV4-2	TRBJ1-4	CASSLGTDPTNEKLFF
TRBV12-3/TRBV12-4	TRBJ2-7	CAHPQGAYEQYF
TRBV7-2	TRBJ2-3	CASSLASGVGTDTQYF
TRBV6-5	TRBJ2-6	CASGTGTVISGANVLTF
TRBV10-3	TRBJ2-2	CAIKNIGELFF
TRBV12-3/TRBV12-4	TRBJ2-3	CASRSTDTQYF
TRBV24-1	TRBJ2-2	CATTGRTGELFF
TRBV6-6	TRBJ1-3	CASSYSEASSGNTIYF
TRBV29-1	TRBJ2-5	CSVEDSGSGATQYF
TRBV7-2	TRBJ2-5	CASSLTLAQETQYF
TRBV5-6	TRBJ2-7	CASSHFRTGQAYEQYF
TRBV28	TRBJ2-6	CASRPTGTGANVLTF
TRBV2	TRBJ1-3	CASSLDRSNGNTIYF
TRBV9	TRBJ2-1	CASSTSPTNEQFF
TRBV6-2/TRBV6-3	TRBJ2-7	CASSPVEGPYEQYF
TRBV3-1	TRBJ2-5	CASSPGTSGGQETQYF
TRBV19	TRBJ2-1	CASNPGGVYNEQFF
TRBV28	TRBJ2-7	CATAEDTGSYEQYF
TRBV27	TRBJ2-1	CASSYWRGGEQFF
TRBV6-5	TRBJ1-1	CASAPFWGNTEAFF
TRBV18	TRBJ1-3	CASSVTESSGNTVYF
TRBV24-1	TRBJ2-3	CATSDSGTSYTDTQYF
TRBV7-9	TRBJ2-4	CASSLEGGPANIQYF